This T cell receptor (beta chain) was documented in a study of blood T cell repertoires in COVID-19. Here immunoSEQ multiplex PCR was the method, and the copy in TCRdb shows in-frame clones only, minus some. Among 130,000 to 150,000 clones, around four fifths were seen once, and the ten largest hold about 3%. Material for sequencing was peripheral blood. The sequence derives from a woman between 40 and 50 years old with active or convalescent COVID-19.

CDR3 nucleotides: TGTGCCACGGGACAGGGGGCGCAGAATGAGCAGTTCTTC. Its protein is CATGQGAQNEQFF. This rearrangement joins TRBV10-3 to TRBJ2-1; 12 nucleotides align to TRBD1. The CDR3 length is 13 residues. Germline-derived CDR1 and CDR2 are ENHRY and SYGVKD. Trimming took 10 bases from V and 7 from J; bases not matched to a gene: 5.